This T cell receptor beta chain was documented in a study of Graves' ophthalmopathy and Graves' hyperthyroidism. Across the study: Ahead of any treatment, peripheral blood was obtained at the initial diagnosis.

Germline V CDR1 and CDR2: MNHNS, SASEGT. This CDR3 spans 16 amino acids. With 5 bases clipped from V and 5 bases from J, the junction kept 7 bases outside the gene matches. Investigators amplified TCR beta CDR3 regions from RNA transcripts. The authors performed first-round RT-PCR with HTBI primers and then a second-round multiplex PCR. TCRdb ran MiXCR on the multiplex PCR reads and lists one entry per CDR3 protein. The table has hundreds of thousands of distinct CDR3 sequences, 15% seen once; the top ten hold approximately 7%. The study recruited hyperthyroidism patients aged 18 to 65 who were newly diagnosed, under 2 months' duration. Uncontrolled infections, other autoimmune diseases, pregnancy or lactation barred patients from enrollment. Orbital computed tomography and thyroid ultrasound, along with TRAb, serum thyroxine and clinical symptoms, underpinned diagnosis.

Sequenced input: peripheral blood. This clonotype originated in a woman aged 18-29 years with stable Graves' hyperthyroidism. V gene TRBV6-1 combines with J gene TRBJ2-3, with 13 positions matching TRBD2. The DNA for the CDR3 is TGTGCCAGCAGTACCACTAGCGGGGGGGCCTTAGATACGCAGTATTTT. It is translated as CASSTTSGGALDTQYF.